This T cell receptor beta chain originates from a study of blood T cell repertoires in COVID-19. The overall study: Italy, Spain and the United States were the sources of the convalescent and acute COVID-19 samples. In each case, the material was cDNA or gDNA derived from T cells, B-cell-depleted T cells, or PBMCs.

This clone showed up just once. CDR1 and CDR2 (germline): LNHDA, SQIVND (reference sequence). With V trimmed by 7 bases and J by 9 bases, 12 bases remained unmatched. The length of the CDR3 is 15 residues. Under the authors' procedure: By means of reference gene primer amplification, nucleated cell counts were estimated. Sequenced by immunoSEQ multiplex PCR; TCRdb stores in-frame clones only, minus some. V and J calls and clone size follow that table, whereas D and trimming were derived from the DNA. The table has approximately 90,000 clones, about 85% seen once; the top ten hold 24%. The genes are TRBV19 and TRBJ2-1; 10 nucleotides match TRBD2. Input material: peripheral blood. This TCR was recovered from a human donor in a cohort sampled during active COVID-19. CDR3 sequence (DNA): TGTGCCAGTACAGCGTGGGGGGAGCGGGAGGGTGAGCAGTTCTTC. It translates to CASTAWGEREGEQFF.